This T cell receptor beta chain was found in a study of cytomegalovirus exposure and HLA in healthy donors. Notes on the study in general: Confirmation in vitro established that a few CMV-associated chains were specific for CMV antigens.

The CDR3 is 16 residues long. Trimming at V came to 0 bases and at J to 2 bases, leaving 5 bases not matched to a gene. Germline V CDR1 and CDR2: MNHNS, SASEGT. In regard to this clone: Its matching antigen is unknown.

Clones were sequenced by immunoSEQ multiplex PCR, and TCRdb holds only the in-frame ones, with some missing. The table lists 150,000 to 180,000 clones, roughly 84% of them singletons. Sequencing was performed on PBMCs. This sequence joins TRBV6-1 and TRBJ2-3, with TRBD2 matching over 7 bases. The receptor was derived from a human donor in good health. CDR3 region: CASSEAPSGHTDTQYF. The CDR3 DNA is TGTGCCAGCAGTGAAGCTCCTAGCGGCCACACAGATACGCAGTATTTT.